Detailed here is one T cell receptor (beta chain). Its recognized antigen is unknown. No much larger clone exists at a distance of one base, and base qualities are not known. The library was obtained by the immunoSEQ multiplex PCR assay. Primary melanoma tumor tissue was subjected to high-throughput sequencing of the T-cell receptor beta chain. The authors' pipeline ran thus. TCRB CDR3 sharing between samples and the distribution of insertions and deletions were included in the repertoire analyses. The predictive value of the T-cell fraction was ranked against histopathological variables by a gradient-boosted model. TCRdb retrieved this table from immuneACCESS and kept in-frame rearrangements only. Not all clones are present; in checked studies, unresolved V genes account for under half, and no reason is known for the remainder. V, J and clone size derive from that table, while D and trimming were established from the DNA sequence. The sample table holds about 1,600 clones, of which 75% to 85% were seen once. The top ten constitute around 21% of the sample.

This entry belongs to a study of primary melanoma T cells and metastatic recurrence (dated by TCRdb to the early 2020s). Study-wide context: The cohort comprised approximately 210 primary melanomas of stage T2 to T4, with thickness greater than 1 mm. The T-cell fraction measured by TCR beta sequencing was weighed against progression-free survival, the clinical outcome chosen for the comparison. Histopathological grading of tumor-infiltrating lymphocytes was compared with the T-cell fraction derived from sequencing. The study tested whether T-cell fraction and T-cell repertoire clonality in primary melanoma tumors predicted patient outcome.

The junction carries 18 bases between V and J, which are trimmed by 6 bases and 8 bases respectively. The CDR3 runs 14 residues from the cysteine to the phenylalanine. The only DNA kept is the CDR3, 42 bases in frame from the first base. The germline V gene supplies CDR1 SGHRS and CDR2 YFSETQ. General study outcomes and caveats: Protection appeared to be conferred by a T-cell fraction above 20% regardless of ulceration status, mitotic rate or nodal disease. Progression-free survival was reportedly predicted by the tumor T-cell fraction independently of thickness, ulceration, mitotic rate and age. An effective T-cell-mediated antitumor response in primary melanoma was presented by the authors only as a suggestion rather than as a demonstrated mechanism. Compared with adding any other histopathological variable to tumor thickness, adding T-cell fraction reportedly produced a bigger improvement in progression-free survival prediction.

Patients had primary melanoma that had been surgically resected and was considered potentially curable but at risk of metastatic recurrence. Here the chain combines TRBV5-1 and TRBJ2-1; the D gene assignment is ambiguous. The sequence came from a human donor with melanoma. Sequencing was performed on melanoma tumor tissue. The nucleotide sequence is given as TGCGCCAGCAACCCGACGGACCAGACCCATGAGCAGTTCTTC. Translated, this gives CASNPTDQTHEQFF. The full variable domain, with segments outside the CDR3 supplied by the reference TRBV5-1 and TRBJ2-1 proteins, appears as KAGVTQTPRYLIKTRGQQVTLSCSPISGHRSVSWYQQTPGQGLQFLFEYFSETQRNKGNFPGRFSGRQFSNSRSEMNVSTLELGDSALYLCASNPTDQTHEQFFGPGTRLTVL.